Listed below are T cell receptor beta chains from one sample, sequenced in a study of shared clonotypes between healthy human individuals. Clones were sequenced by immunoSEQ multiplex PCR, and TCRdb holds only the in-frame ones, with some missing. The sample yields 450,000 to 500,000 clones, around 80% seen once. Specimen: PBMCs. The receptors shown here come from a middle-aged woman in good health. Some clones in this sample may be carry-over from other donors' samples. Both conserved end residues are part of each CDR3. D genes are given only for firm matches. A row's size may be missing; if present it is once, few, many or a size class.

TRBJ1-4 | TRBV6-4 | . | . | TGTGCCAGCAGTGAACGGGAAAATGAAAAACTGTTTTTT | CASSERENEKLFF
TRBJ2-1 | TRBV9 | . | . | TGTGCCAGCAGCGTAATCCAGTCAGTTCGGTACAATGAGCAGTTCTTC | CASSVIQSVRYNEQFF
TRBJ2-5 | TRBV9 | . | . | TGTGCCAGCAGCGGCAGAAACCAAGAGACCCAGTACTTC | CASSGRNQETQYF
TRBJ2-6 | TRBV9 | . | . | TGTGCCAGCAGGTACGACCGGAGGTCTGGGGCCAACGTCCTGACTTTC | CASRYDRRSGANVLTF
TRBJ2-1 | TRBV25-1 | many | . | TGTGCCAGCAGTGACAGCAATATCCTCAATGAGCAGTTCTTC | CASSDSNILNEQFF
TRBJ2-3 | TRBV18 | once | TRBD1 | TGTGCCAGCTCACCCGGGACAGGGACAGATACGCAGTATTTT | CASSPGTGTDTQYF
TRBJ2-3 | TRBV11-2 | . | . | TGTGCCAGCAGCTTAGGGGACCCTTACACAGATACGCAGTATTTT | CASSLGDPYTDTQYF
TRBJ2-3 | TRBV6-6 | . | TRBD2 | TGTGCCAGCAGCTCACTAGCGGGAGGGGTAGATACGCAGTATTTT | CASSSLAGGVDTQYF
TRBJ2-2 | TRBV7-8 | . | TRBD2 | TGTGCCAGCAGCCCCCCTCCAGCGGGAGCCGGGGAGCTGTTTTTT | CASSPPPAGAGELFF
TRBJ1-1 | TRBV21-1 | . | . | TGTGCCAGCAGCTCTCCCGACAGGGGCGACACTGAAGCTTTCTTT | CASSSPDRGDTEAFF
TRBJ1-2 | TRBV5-6 | few | . | TGTGCCAGCAGCTTGGGTTCAGGTTACTATGGCTACACCTTC | CASSLGSGYYGYTF
TRBJ2-7 | TRBV9 | . | . | TGTGCCAGCAGCGTACAAGCGGCCCAGGAGTACGAGCAGTACTTC | CASSVQAAQEYEQYF
TRBJ2-3 | TRBV9 | few | . | TGTGCCAGCAACTCGATCGGAGATACGCAGTATTTT | CASNSIGDTQYF
TRBJ2-7 | TRBV6-5 | . | . | TGTGCCAGCAGACCCTTGGGATCCCGGGCCGAGCAGTACTTC | CASRPLGSRAEQYF
TRBJ1-4 | TRBV27 | . | . | TGTGCCAGCAGTAGCACAGAGGCAGCTCATGAAAAACTGTTTTTT | CASSSTEAAHEKLFF
TRBJ2-5 | TRBV11-1 | . | . | TGTGCCAGCAGCGGTCCGGGACCCCGGCAAGAGACCCAGTACTTC | CASSGPGPRQETQYF
TRBJ1-5 | TRBV6-5 | . | . | TGTGCCAGCAGTTACTCAGGGCGTCAGCCCCAGCATTTT | CASSYSGRQPQHF
TRBJ2-5 | TRBV18 | . | . | TGTGCCAGCTCACCACAGGGAGAGACCCAGTACTTC | CASSPQGETQYF
TRBJ2-5 | TRBV7-2 | . | TRBD2 | TGTGCCAGCAGCTTGTTTGCGGGAGTATTTCAAGAGACCCAGTACTTC | CASSLFAGVFQETQYF
TRBJ1-5 | TRBV7-9 | few | . | TGTGCCAGCAGCCCTGGGGGGGGACATCAGCCCCAGCATTTT | CASSPGGGHQPQHF